This entry is about one T cell receptor (beta chain). This entry is derived from a study of cytomegalovirus exposure and HLA in healthy donors. In the PCR, 60 Vbeta and 13 Jbeta primers were used. TCRdb's table, derived via immunoSEQ multiplex PCR, lists solely in-frame clones and lacks some. The sample consists of about 180,000 clones, about 78% of them appearing once. Germline lookup yields CDR1 SGHNT and CDR2 YYREEE (reference sequence). This CDR3 comprises 15 residues. V was cut by 4 bases and J by 0 bases, with 12 bases left in between. The chain combines TRBV5-4 with TRBJ2-3; tentative D call: TRBD2 (6 bases). Sequencing was performed on PBMCs. This TCR derives from a woman aged 45-65 years in good health and CMV-seropositive. This chain's CDR3 is CASSLALSSTDTQYF. The CDR3, as DNA: TGTGCCAGCAGCCTAGCGTTATCTAGCACAGATACGCAGTATTTT.